This T cell receptor beta chain derives from a study of blood T cell repertoires in COVID-19. At the level of the study: Researchers got acute and convalescent COVID-19 samples from the United States, Italy and Spain. In each case, the material was cDNA or gDNA derived from T cells, B-cell-depleted T cells, or PBMCs.

Per the study methods: Researchers report that nucleated cell counts were estimated from reference gene primer amplification. This table comes from immunoSEQ multiplex PCR, and its TCRdb copy is limited to in-frame clones, with some not included. Clone size and V and J calls were adopted from that table, with D and trimming inferred from the DNA. The data hold about 16,000 clones, with 70% to 90% observed a single time. Trimming left V 6 bases short and J 5 bases short, with 13 bases between. Germline CDR1 MDHEN, CDR2 SYDVKM. The CDR3 spans 13 residues. The chain has TRBV28 and TRBJ1-2; TRBD1 might be the D (6 bases). The specimen was peripheral blood. This TCR came from a man in his sixties with acute or convalescent COVID-19. For the CDR3, the DNA is TGTGCCAGCAGGCTGACAGGTCTTTATGGCTACACCTTC. Translated: CASRLTGLYGYTF.